Below are 5 T cell receptor beta chains sequenced from a single sample in a study of response to subunit inactivated influenza vaccine. A single record per CDR3 protein comes from TCRdb applying MiXCR to the RT-PCR reads. Of hundreds of thousands of distinct CDR3 sequences listed, approximately 14% are singletons. The source was PBMCs from blood, collected 11 to 12 days after vaccination. These receptors were obtained from a man in his fifties or sixties who received an inactivated influenza vaccine.

This sequence joins TRBV5-1 and TRBJ2-3; D perhaps matches TRBD2 (5 bases). Deletions cut 4 bases from V and 4 bases from J, with 16 bases between. The CDR3 sequence is 15 residues long. The germline gives CDR1 SGHRS, CDR2 YFSETQ. CDR3 residues: CASSPGGRRSDTQYF. CDR3 sequence (DNA): TGCGCCAGCAGCCCCGGAGGACGGAGATCAGATACGCAGTATTTT.

This clonotype has only a few counts. This chain uses TRBV3-1 with TRBJ1-1; no definite D call. Trimming cost V 5 bases and J 6 bases, with 13 bases left between them. From germline, CDR1 is LGHDT and CDR2 YNNKEL (reference sequence). This CDR3 is 13 amino acids long. The CDR3 loop reads CASSDPKEAEAFF. For the CDR3, the DNA is TGTGCCAGCAGCGACCCTAAGGAGGCTGAAGCTTTCTTT.

The sample holds a few counts of this clonotype. The chain uses TRBV20-1 and TRBJ2-1; D may match TRBD1 or TRBD2 (6 bases each). There are 14 residues in the CDR3. Germline lookup yields CDR1 DFQATT and CDR2 SNEGSKA (reference sequence). V shed 6 bases and J shed 2 bases, with 14 bases lying between them. Written as DNA, the CDR3 is TGCAGTGCGCGCTCGGGGGCCCCCTACAATGAGCAGTTCTTC. This codes for CSARSGAPYNEQFF.

This CDR3 is CASSRAGNYGYTF. DNA of the CDR3: TGTGCCAGCAGCAGGGCGGGGAACTATGGCTACACCTTC. V is TRBV6-1 and J is TRBJ1-2, with a weak D call TRBD1 (5 bases). Germline values: CDR1 MNHNS, CDR2 SASEGT. V lost 6 bases to trimming and J lost 2 bases, with 10 bases between them. CDR3 length equals 13 residues.

This clonotype was detected ten times or more. This chain links TRBV12-3 or TRBV12-4 with TRBJ2-2; TRBD1 aligns across 9 bases. The CDR3 contains 15 residues. Trimming took 5 bases from V and 4 from J; bases not matched to a gene: 5. The CDR3 region has the DNA TGTGCCAGCAGTCTACAGGGGGCGGGCACCGGGGAGCTGTTTTTT. This translates into CASSLQGAGTGELFF.